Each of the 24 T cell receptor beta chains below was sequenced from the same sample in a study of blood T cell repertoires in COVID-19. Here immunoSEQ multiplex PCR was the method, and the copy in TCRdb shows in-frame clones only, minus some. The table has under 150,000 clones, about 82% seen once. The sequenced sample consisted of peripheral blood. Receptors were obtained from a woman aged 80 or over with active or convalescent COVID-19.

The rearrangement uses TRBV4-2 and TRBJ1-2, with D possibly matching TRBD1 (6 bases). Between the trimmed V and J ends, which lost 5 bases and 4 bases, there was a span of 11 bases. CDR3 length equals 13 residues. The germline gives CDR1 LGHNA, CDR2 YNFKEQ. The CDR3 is CASSELDSYGYTF. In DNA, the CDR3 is TGTGCCAGCAGCGAACTGGACAGCTATGGCTACACCTTC.

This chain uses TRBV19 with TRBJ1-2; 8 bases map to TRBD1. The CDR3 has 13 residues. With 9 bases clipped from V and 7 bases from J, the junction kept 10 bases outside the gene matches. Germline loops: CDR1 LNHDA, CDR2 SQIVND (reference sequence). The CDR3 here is CASRDRQNGGYTF. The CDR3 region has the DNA TGTGCCAGCCGGGACAGGCAAAATGGTGGCTACACCTTC.

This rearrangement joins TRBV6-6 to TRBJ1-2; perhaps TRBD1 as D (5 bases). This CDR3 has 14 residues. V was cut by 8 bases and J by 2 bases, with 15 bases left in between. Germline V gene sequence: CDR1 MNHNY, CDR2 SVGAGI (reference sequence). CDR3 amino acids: CASQQDIRNYGYTF. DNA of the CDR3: TGTGCCAGCCAGCAGGACATCCGCAACTATGGCTACACCTTC.

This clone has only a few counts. Here the CDR3 DNA reads TGTGCCTGGAGTTCGGGACAGGGTTTTTACGAGCAGTACTTC. Its protein product is CAWSSGQGFYEQYF. The chain employs TRBV30 and TRBJ2-7; the match to TRBD1 covers 9 bases. Germline CDR1 and CDR2: GTSNPN and SVGIG (reference sequence). The V segment lost 2 bases and the J segment 4 bases; nucleotides outside the gene matches: 6. The CDR3 length is 14 residues.

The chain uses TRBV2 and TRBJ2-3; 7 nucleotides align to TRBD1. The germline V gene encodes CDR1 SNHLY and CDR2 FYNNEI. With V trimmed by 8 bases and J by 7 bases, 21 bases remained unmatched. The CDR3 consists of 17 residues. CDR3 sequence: CASSTARDSQLRHTQYF. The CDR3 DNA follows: TGTGCCAGCTCTACCGCCCGGGACAGCCAGCTCAGGCATACGCAGTATTTT.

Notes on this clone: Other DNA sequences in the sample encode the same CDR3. CDR3 sequence reads: CASSGQGAYEQYF. CDR3 DNA: TGTGCCAGCAGCGGACAGGGGGCCTACGAGCAGTACTTC. This chain connects TRBV9 to TRBJ2-7; TRBD1 matches at 9 bases. The CDR3 loop spans 13 amino acids. From germline, CDR1 is SGDLS and CDR2 YYNGEE. V gave up 3 bases and J gave up 2 bases; unmatched junction bases: 0. Complete variable domain (other parts from reference TRBV9 and TRBJ2-7): DSGVTQTPKHLITATGQRVTLRCSPRSGDLSVYWYQQSLDQGLQFLIQYYNGEERAKGNILERFSAQQFPDLHSELNLSSLELGDSALYFCASSGQGAYEQYFGPGTRLTVT.

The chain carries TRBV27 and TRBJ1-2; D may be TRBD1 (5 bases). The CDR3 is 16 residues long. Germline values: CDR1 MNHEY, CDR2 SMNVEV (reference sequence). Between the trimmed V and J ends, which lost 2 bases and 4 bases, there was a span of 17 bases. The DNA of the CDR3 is TGTGCCAGCAGTTTAAATCGCGGGAGGGGAAGCTATGGCTACACCTTC. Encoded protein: CASSLNRGRGSYGYTF.

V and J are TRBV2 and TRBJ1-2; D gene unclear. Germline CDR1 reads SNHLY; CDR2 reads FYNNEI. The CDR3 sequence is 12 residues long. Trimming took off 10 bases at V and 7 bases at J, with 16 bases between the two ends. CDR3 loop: CATAGLPGGYTF. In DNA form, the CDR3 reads TGTGCCACCGCAGGACTACCCGGTGGCTACACCTTC.

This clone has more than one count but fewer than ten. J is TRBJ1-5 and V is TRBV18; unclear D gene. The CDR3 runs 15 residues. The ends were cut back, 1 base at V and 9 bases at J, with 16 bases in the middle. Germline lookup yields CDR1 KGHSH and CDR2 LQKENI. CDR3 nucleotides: TGTGCCAGCTCACCACGGAGGGATGCGGCAGGGCCCCAGCATTTT. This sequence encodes CASSPRRDAAGPQHF. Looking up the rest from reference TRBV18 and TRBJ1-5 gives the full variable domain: NAGVMQNPRHLVRRRGQEARLRCSPMKGHSHVYWYRQLPEEGLKFMVYLQKENIIDESGMPKERFSAEFPKEGPSILRIQQVVRGDSAAYFCASSPRRDAAGPQHFGDGTRLSIL.

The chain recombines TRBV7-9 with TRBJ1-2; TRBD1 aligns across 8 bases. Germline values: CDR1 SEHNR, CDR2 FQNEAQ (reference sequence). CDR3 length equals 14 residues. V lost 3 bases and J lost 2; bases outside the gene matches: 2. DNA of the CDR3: TGTGCCAGCAGCTTGGGACAGGCGAACTATGGCTACACCTTC. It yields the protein CASSLGQANYGYTF.

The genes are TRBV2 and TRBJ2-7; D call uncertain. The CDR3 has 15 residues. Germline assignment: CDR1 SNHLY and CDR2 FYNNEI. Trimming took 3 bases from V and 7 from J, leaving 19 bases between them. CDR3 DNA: TGTGCCAGCAGTGATATAGGCCACCCCACGGAGGAGCAGTACTTC. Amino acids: CASSDIGHPTEEQYF.

The CDR3 bases are TGTGCCAGCAGTCGACAGGGTACTGGAAACACCATATATTTT. Amino acids: CASSRQGTGNTIYF. The chain employs TRBV6-5 and TRBJ1-3; 7 bases agree with TRBD1. The V segment lost 5 bases and the J segment 2 bases; nucleotides outside the gene matches: 3. The length of the CDR3 is 14 residues. In germline, CDR1 is MNHEY, CDR2 SVGAGI.

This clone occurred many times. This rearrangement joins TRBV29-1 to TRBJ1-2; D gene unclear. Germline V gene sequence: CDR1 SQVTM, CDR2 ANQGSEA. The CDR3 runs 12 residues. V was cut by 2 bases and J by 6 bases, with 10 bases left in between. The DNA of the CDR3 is TGCAGCGTTGAAAGTAGTCGGGATGGCTACACCTTC. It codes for CSVESSRDGYTF.

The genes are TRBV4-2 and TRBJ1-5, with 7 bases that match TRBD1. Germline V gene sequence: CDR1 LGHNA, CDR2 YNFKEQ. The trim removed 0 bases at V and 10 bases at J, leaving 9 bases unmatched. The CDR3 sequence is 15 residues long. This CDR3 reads CASSQEDRVGYPQHF. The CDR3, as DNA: TGTGCCAGCAGCCAAGAAGACAGGGTGGGTTATCCCCAGCATTTT.

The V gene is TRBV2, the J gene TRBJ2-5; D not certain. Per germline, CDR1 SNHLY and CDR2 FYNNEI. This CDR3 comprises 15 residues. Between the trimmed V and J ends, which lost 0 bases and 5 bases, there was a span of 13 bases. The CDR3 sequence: CASSEARSPWETQYF. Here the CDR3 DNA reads TGTGCCAGCAGTGAAGCGCGGTCTCCATGGGAGACCCAGTACTTC.

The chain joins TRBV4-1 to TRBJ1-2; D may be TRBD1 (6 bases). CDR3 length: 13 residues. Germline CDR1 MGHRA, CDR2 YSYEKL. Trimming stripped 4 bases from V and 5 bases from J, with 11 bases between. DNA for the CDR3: TGCGCCAGCAGCCCGGACAGCCAATATGGCTACACCTTC. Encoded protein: CASSPDSQYGYTF.

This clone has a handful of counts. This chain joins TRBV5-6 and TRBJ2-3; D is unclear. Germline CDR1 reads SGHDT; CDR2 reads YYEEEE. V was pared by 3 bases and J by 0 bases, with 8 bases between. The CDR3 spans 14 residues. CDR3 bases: TGTGCCAGCAGCTACGCGTCTAGCACAGATACGCAGTATTTT. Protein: CASSYASSTDTQYF.

The CDR3 bases are TGTGCCAGCAGCTTTCTCGAGAAGACCCAGTACTTC. It specifies CASSFLEKTQYF. The genes are TRBV5-8 and TRBJ2-5; D is uncertain. CDR1 and CDR2 (germline): SGHTS, YDEGEE. The CDR3 has 12 amino acids. V was pared by 2 bases and J by 6 bases, with 8 bases between.

The DNA of the CDR3 is TGTGCCAGCAGCGATCACAGGGGGCGTGTCAGCACCATATATTTT. It specifies CASSDHRGRVSTIYF. The J gene is TRBJ1-3, the V gene TRBV7-2; 9 bases are a match to TRBD1. This CDR3 has 15 amino acids. The V gene end was trimmed by 5 bases and the J gene end by 9 bases; junction bases not matched to a gene: 11. Germline V lookup: CDR1 SGHTA, CDR2 FQGNSA.

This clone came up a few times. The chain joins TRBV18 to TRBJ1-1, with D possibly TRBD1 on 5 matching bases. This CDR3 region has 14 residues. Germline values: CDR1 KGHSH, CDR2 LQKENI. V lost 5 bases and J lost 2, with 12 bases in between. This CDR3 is CASSSAGSNTEAFF. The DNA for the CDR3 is TGTGCCAGCTCAAGCGCAGGGTCAAACACTGAAGCTTTCTTT.

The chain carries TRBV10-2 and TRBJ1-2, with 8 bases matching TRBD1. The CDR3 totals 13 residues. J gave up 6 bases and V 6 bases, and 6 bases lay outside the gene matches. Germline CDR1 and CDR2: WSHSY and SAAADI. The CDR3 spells CASRAQGGDGYTF. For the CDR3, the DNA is TGCGCCAGCAGGGCACAGGGGGGGGATGGCTACACCTTC.

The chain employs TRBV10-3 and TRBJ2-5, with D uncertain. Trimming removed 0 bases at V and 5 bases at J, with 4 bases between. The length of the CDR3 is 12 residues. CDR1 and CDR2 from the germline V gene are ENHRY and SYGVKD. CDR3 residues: CAISESEETQYF. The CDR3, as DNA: TGTGCCATCAGTGAGTCGGAGGAGACCCAGTACTTC.

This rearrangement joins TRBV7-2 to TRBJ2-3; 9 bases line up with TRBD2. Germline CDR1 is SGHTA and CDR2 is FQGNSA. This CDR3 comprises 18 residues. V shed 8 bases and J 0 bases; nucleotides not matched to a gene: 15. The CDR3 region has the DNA TGTGCCAGCCGGGGACTAGCTCAACCCGACTCTAGCACAGATACGCAGTATTTT. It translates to CASRGLAQPDSSTDTQYF.

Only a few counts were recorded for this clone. The CDR3 DNA follows: TGTGCCAGCACCCAGGGGGCCACCGGGGAGCTGTTTTTT. Translation: CASTQGATGELFF. The chain carries TRBV7-3 and TRBJ2-2; 8 positions match TRBD1. The CDR3 contains 13 residues. From germline, CDR1 is SGHTA and CDR2 FQGTGA. Losses at the gene ends were 7 bases for V and 4 bases for J; bases not matched to a gene: 2.